This paragraph covers one T cell receptor (beta chain) sequence. The length of the CDR3 is 15 residues. V lost 5 bases and J lost 6; bases outside the gene matches: 11. CDR1 and CDR2 from the germline V gene are LNHDA and SQIVND (reference sequence). The authors' processing: Reference gene primer amplification yielded estimated nucleated cell counts. Some clones are missing from TCRdb's copy, which holds only in-frame ones; the method was immunoSEQ multiplex PCR. V and J calls plus clone size are reproduced from that table; the DNA served to infer D and trimming. Among around 160,000 clones, just under 85% were seen once, and the ten largest hold 2.5% to 3%. The entry originates in a study of blood T cell repertoires in COVID-19. The wider study: Donors in the United States, Italy and Spain gave samples during acute or convalescent COVID-19.

V gene TRBV19 combines with J gene TRBJ2-7; 9 bases line up with TRBD2. The sequencing input was peripheral blood. The receptor was derived from a woman aged 40 to 49 with active or convalescent COVID-19. The CDR3 DNA follows: TGTGCCAGTAGTCCTTATGCAACTAGCGGGTCCGAGCAGTACTTC. Its translation: CASSPYATSGSEQYF.